The present T cell receptor beta chain was sequenced within a study of shared clonotypes between healthy human individuals. Concerning this clone itself: The antigen is not known.

The CDR3 runs 16 residues. The germline CDR1 and CDR2 sequences are MNHEY and SMNVEV (reference sequence). V was clipped by 1 base and J by 2 bases, with 14 bases between them. Study conclusions and caveats: Between a handful of donors, naive CD4 clonotypes were shared at a level of approximately 5%. How much donors shared clonotypes was expected to be affected by sequencing depth.

Naive CD8 isolation took CD45RO-negative cells positively selected for CCR7 and excluded terminally differentiated effector memory CD45RA+ cells. Measured with immunoSEQ multiplex PCR; TCRdb has only the in-frame clones, and not every one. The sample has 1.5 million to 2.5 million clones; about 95% are singletons. The rearrangement uses TRBV27 and TRBJ1-1, with D perhaps matching TRBD1 (6 bases). The receptor comes from a man aged 18 to 29 in good health. The material sequenced was naive CD8+ T cells sorted from blood. The CDR3 region is CASSLYSWGGNTEAFF. CDR3 DNA sequence: TGTGCCAGCAGTTTATATAGTTGGGGGGGCAACACTGAAGCTTTCTTT.